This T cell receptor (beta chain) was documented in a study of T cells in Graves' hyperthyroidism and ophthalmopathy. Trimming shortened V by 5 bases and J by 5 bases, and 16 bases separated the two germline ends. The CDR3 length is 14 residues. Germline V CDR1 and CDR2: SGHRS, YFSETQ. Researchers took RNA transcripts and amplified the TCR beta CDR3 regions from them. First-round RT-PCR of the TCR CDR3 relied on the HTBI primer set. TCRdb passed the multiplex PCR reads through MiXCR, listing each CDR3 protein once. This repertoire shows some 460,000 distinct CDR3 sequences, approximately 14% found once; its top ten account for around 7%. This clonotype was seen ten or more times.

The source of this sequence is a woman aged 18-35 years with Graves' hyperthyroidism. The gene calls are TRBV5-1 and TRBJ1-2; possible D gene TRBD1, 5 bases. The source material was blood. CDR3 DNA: TGCGCCAGCAGTCCCCTCGGGGCGGGATATGGCTACACCTTC. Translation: CASSPLGAGYGYTF.